This TCR beta chain was recorded in a study of shared T cell receptors in the human thymus (dated by TCRdb to about 2021). About the full investigation: The study examined how self-reactive, shared T-cell receptor alpha chains are generated in the human thymus.

The library was generated by the immunoSEQ multiplex PCR assay. In TCRdb, the immuneACCESS table is reduced to in-frame sequences with V and J assigned. These tables do not hold every clone; where another copy was compared, an unresolved V gene accounts for under half, and the others remain unexplained. Recorded for this sample are approximately 400,000 clones; roughly 94% of them occurred a single time. The ten largest clonotypes hold roughly 0.02% of the sample. Via the germline V gene (reference sequence), CDR1 is SEHNR and CDR2 FQNEAQ. V is cut by 4 bases and J by 1 base, and the space between the germline ends is 13 bases. Counted from cysteine to phenylalanine, this CDR3 has 15 amino acids. The CDR3 DNA has 45 bases and is translated from base 1. About this clone itself: Its antigen target is currently unknown. Nothing much larger sits one base from this clone, and base qualities are not available.

The receptor was derived from a human donor. The sequence joins TRBV7-9 to TRBJ1-1; TRBD1 is a possible D gene, resting on 6 matching bases. The sample taken for sequencing was thymocytes. The DNA sequence is as follows: TGTGCCAGCAGCTCCTCAGGGGCCCCGAACACTGAAGCTTTCTTT. It specifies CASSSSGAPNTEAFF.